The T cell receptor beta chain under discussion was sequenced for a study of CD8 T cell repertoires and HIV-1 epitope variants (dated by TCRdb to 2018 to 2020). At the level of the whole study: In separate culture wells, T cells were stimulated with each of twenty-five peptides that represented autologous and known Gag and Nef epitope variants. A total of some 84 T cell cultures were run, with each culture condition done in triplicate except for one peptide, which was done in duplicate. The cultures were grown for 10 days in IMDM with gentamicin, and half of the media was changed on days 3 and 7 with IL-2, IL-7 and IL-15 added. An aliquot of 1M T cells was set aside as an uncultured baseline condition, separate from the 65 to 95 T cell cultures. The epitopes tested covered three Gag epitope families plus Nef HW9 and YT9. Among the control conditions were a peptide pool of CMV, EBV and flu, the Ebola AY9 epitope serving as a negative control, and a well with no peptide. Using the EasySep Human T Cell Enrichment Kit, T cells were enriched and then co-cultured with an equal number of autologous T cell-negative cells acting as antigen-presenting cells. What the work shows at the level of the full study, not this receptor alone: The assay could identify only TCR beta chains and pointed to proliferation in response to antigen, not to T cell function or cytokine profile. Under 10 antigen-specific TCR beta clonotypes were identified, of which roughly six appeared to be cross-reactive for autologous or known escape epitope variants. Roughly 5 clonotypes recognized the Nef KF9 family and one clonotype recognized the HW9 family, while no responses were seen to the TAALDMSHF plasma variant.

To note about this clone: The antigen this receptor binds is unknown. No much larger clone exists at a distance of one base, and base qualities are not known.

The EasySep Human CD8+ T Cell Enrichment Kit was used on day 10 to isolate CD8+ T cells from every culture. Sequencing of TCR beta CDR3 regions was performed at survey depth on the immunoSEQ platform. The QIAamp DNA micro kit was used to extract genomic DNA from every cultured and uncultured CD8+ T cell population. The authors processed their data as follows. Samples with fewer than 5,000 productive reads were excluded, resulting in the removal of about 6.5% of the 75 HIV peptide-stimulated cultures. Sequences were trimmed to CDR3 by a MANAFEST web app, and nonproductive sequences, CDR3s under 5 amino acids, and sequences not starting with C or ending with F/W were removed. To count as antigen-specific, a clonotype had to be expanded in at least 2 of 3 replicates compared with the no-peptide control at FDR 0.01, and only within one epitope family. In addition, a specific clonotype needed a frequency at least fivefold higher than in wells stimulated with peptides from other epitope families. TCRdb obtained this table from immuneACCESS and retained in-frame rearrangements with V and J assigned. These tables miss some clones; where compared with another copy, unresolved V genes account for less than half of the shortfall, and the remainder is unexplained. That table gives V, J and clone size, and the DNA gave D and trimming. This sample holds roughly 2,400 clones; under 85% were observed only once. The leading ten clones occupy roughly 45% of the sample.

V and J lose 2 bases and 6 bases, and a span of 17 bases separates them. From a lookup of the germline V gene (reference sequence), CDR1 and CDR2 are MNHEY and SMNVEV. The CDR3 goes from the cysteine to the phenylalanine over 16 residues. Solely the CDR3 DNA is kept, with 48 bases framed from the first base. The chain uses TRBV27 and TRBJ1-5; possibly the D gene is TRBD1, per 6 matching bases. The sequencing sample was made of cultured CD8+ T cells derived from PBMCs. The sequence came from a male donor with HIV. The CDR3 region has the sequence CASSLSARRGGQPQHF. The DNA sequence is as follows: TGTGCCAGCAGTTTAAGCGCCCGCAGGGGCGGTCAGCCCCAGCATTTT.